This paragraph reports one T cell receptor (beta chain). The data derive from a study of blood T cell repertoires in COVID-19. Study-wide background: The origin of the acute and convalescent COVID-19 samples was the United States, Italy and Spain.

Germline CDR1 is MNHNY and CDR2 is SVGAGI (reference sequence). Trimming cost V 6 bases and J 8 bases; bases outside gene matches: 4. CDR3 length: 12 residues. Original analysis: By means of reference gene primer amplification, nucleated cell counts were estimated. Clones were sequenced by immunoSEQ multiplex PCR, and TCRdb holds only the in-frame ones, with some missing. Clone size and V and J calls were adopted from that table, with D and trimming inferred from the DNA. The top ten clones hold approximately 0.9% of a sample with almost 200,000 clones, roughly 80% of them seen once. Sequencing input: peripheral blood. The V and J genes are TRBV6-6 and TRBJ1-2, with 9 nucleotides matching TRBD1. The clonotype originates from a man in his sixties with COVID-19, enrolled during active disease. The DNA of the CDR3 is TGTGCCAGCAGCTGGACAGGGGAAGGCTACACCTTC. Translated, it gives CASSWTGEGYTF.